This TCR beta chain was sequenced during a study of T cells in Graves' hyperthyroidism and ophthalmopathy. As for the study in general: Blood was drawn when the patient was first diagnosed and still untreated.

Each 10 ml fresh peripheral blood draw supplied the PBMCs. TCR beta CDR3 sequences were amplified from RNA transcripts. First-round RT-PCR with HTBI primers amplified the TCR CDR3 region. TCRdb reprocessed the multiplex PCR reads with MiXCR, giving one entry per CDR3 protein. This table holds around 500,000 distinct CDR3 sequences, approximately 16% found once. The germline gives CDR1 MGHDK, CDR2 SYGVNS. The CDR3 is made up of 15 amino acids. The ends lost 3 bases at V and 0 bases at J; junction bases unmatched: 5. The receptor was isolated from a woman aged 25-40 years with Graves' ophthalmopathy. The chain carries TRBV25-1 and TRBJ2-7, with 7 bases that match TRBD1. Sequencing was carried out using blood. The CDR3 loop is CASSEETGTSYEQYF. CDR3 sequence (DNA): TGTGCCAGCAGTGAGGAGACAGGGACCTCCTACGAGCAGTACTTC.